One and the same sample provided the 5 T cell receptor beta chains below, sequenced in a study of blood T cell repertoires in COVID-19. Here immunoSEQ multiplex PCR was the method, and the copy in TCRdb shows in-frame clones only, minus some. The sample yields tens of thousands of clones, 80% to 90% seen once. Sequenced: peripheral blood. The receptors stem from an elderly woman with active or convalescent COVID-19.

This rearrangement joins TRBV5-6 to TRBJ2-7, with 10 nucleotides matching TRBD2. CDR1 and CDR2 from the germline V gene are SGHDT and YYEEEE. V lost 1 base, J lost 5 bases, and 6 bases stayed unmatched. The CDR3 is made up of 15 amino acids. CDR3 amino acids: CASSLSLAGVNEQYF. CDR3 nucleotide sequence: TGTGCCAGCAGCTTGAGCCTAGCGGGAGTGAACGAGCAGTACTTC.

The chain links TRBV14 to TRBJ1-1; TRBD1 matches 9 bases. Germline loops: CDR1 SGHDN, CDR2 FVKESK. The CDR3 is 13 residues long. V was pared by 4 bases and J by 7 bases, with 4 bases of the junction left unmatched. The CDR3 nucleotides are TGTGCCAGCAGCCGCTGGACAGGGGATGAAGCTTTCTTT. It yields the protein CASSRWTGDEAFF.

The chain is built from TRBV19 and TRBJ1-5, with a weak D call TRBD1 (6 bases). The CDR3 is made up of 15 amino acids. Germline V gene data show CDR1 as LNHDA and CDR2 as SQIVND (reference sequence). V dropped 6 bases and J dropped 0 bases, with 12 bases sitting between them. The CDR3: CASSDAGDSNQPQHF. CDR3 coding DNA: TGTGCCAGTAGCGACGCAGGGGATAGCAATCAGCCCCAGCATTTT.

CDR3 in DNA: TGTGCCTGGACTGTACAGGGGAGAAGAGAGACCCAGTACTTC. This codes for CAWTVQGRRETQYF. This chain connects TRBV30 to TRBJ2-5; 7 nucleotides match TRBD1. CDR1 and CDR2 (germline): GTSNPN, SVGIG (reference sequence). This CDR3 has 14 amino acids. J lost 4 bases, V lost 4 bases, and 9 bases had no gene match.

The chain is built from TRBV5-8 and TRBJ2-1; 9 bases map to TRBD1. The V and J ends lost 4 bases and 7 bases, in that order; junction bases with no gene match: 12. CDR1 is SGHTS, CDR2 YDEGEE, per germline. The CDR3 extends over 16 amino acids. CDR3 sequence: CASSHRDRVVTNEQFF. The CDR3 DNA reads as TGTGCCAGCAGCCACCGGGACAGGGTTGTTACTAATGAGCAGTTCTTC.